This entry lists 21 T cell receptor beta chains sequenced from one sample in a study of vaccination and CD4 T cells after COVID-19. Treatment of the sample: roughly 10-day PBMC culture with coronavirus spike peptide pools or control peptides (ViraFEST assay). Cultured CD4+ T-cell DNA underwent Oncomine TCR Beta short-read sequencing. TCRdb called the PCR reads again in MiXCR, with one record for every CDR3 protein. This sample has 15,000 to 20,000 distinct CDR3 sequences; 40% occur once, and the top ten carry more than 7.5%. These receptors lack a known antigen. Sequenced: CD4+ T cells from blood, cultured in vitro. These TCRs come from a human donor who had recovered from COVID-19.

The chain recombines TRBV28 with TRBJ2-3; D not certain. Trimming stripped 5 bases from V and 2 bases from J, with 8 bases between. CDR3 size: 13 residues. Germline V gives CDR1 MDHEN, CDR2 SYDVKM. CDR3 DNA: TGTGCCAGCAGTCCCCACCCCACAGATACGCAGTATTTT. This translates into CASSPHPTDTQYF. The variable domain in full, completed from reference TRBV28 and TRBJ2-3, reads DVKVTQSSRYLVKRTGEKVFLECVQDMDHENMFWYRQDPGLGLRLIYFSYDVKMKEKGDIPEGYSVSREKKERFSLILESASTNQTSMYLCASSPHPTDTQYFGPGTRLTVL.

The gene calls are TRBV11-2 and TRBJ1-2, with D maybe TRBD1 (6 bases). Per germline, CDR1 SGHAT and CDR2 FQNNGV. The CDR3 covers 13 residues. V gave up 5 bases and J gave up 5 bases, with 12 bases separating them. The DNA of the CDR3 is TGTGCCAGCAGCCGTTCGACAGGTTATGGCTACACCTTC. It specifies CASSRSTGYGYTF.

Remarks on this clonotype: A read error may account for a junction end that differs from germline. This chain uses TRBV7-9 with TRBJ2-2; weak D call: TRBD2 (5 bases). Germline lookup yields CDR1 SEHNR and CDR2 FQNEAQ (reference sequence). This CDR3 is 13 amino acids long. The CDR3 here is CASSLVVPGEPFF. Here the CDR3 DNA reads TGTGCCAGCAGCTTAGTGGTTCCCGGGGAGCCGTTTTTT.

This clonotype turned up a few times. This chain links TRBV28 with TRBJ2-7, with D uncertain. The CDR3 is made up of 15 amino acids. V shed 2 bases and J shed 1 base, with 12 bases lying between them. The germline V gene has CDR1 MDHEN and CDR2 SYDVKM. The CDR3 coding sequence is TGTGCCAGCAGTTTACATTCAATAATATCCTACGAGCAGTACTTC. This translates into CASSLHSIISYEQYF.

This clonotype was picked up a small number of times. The chain has TRBV19 and TRBJ2-1; D is perhaps TRBD1 or TRBD2 (5 bases each). V was pared by 2 bases and J by 5 bases, with 16 bases between. Germline V gene lookup returns CDR1 LNHDA and CDR2 SQIVND (reference sequence). The CDR3 covers 16 residues. The CDR3 nucleotides are TGTGCCAGTAGTATATCGTGGGGGAGACGGGACAATGAGCAGTTCTTC. Translated: CASSISWGRRDNEQFF.

The chain joins TRBV20-1 to TRBJ2-1, with 8 positions matching TRBD2. The CDR3 is made up of 13 amino acids. Germline CDR1 and CDR2: DFQATT and SNEGSKA (reference sequence). The V segment lost 6 bases and the J segment 4 bases; nucleotides outside the gene matches: 5. For the CDR3, the DNA is TGCAGTGCCACTAGCGGAGCGTACAATGAGCAGTTCTTC. Amino acid sequence: CSATSGAYNEQFF.

This clonotype has a single count. The V gene is TRBV6-5, the J gene TRBJ1-4; TRBD1 is a possible D gene (6 bases). The germline V gene encodes CDR1 MNHEY and CDR2 SVGAGI. The CDR3 is made up of 18 amino acids. Trimming cost V 0 bases and J 5 bases, with 19 bases left between them. The CDR3 sequence is CASSYSRQAKLENEKLFF. The CDR3 DNA reads as TGTGCCAGCAGTTACTCAAGACAGGCGAAGCTAGAGAATGAAAAACTGTTTTTT.

This clonotype was recorded a few times. This sequence joins TRBV24-1 and TRBJ2-1; TRBD1 matches 8 bases. J lost 6 bases, V lost 2 bases, and 11 bases had no gene match. CDR3 length: 17 residues. The V gene's germline CDR1 is KGHDR and CDR2 SFDVKD. DNA of the CDR3: TGTGCCACCAGTGATTCAAGACAGGGGAACCGGGTCAATGAGCAGTTCTTC. Its translation is CATSDSRQGNRVNEQFF.

V usage is TRBV4-1 and J usage is TRBJ1-5; maybe TRBD1 (6 bases). This CDR3 contains 15 residues. The ends were cut back, 4 bases at V and 3 bases at J, with 13 bases in the middle. From germline, CDR1 is MGHRA and CDR2 YSYEKL. CDR3 protein: CASSLAGQNNQPQHF. CDR3 bases: TGCGCCAGCAGCCTAGCCGGACAGAACAATCAGCCCCAGCATTTT.

The gene calls are TRBV20-1 and TRBJ2-1, with D uncertain. The ends were cut back, 5 bases at V and 6 bases at J, with 5 bases in the middle. Germline lookup yields CDR1 DFQATT and CDR2 SNEGSKA (reference sequence). There are 10 residues in the CDR3. The DNA of the CDR3 is TGCAGTGCTTACGGCAATGAGCAGTTCTTC. Its protein product is CSAYGNEQFF.

V is TRBV10-2 and J is TRBJ1-1, with D uncertain. The germline gives CDR1 WSHSY, CDR2 SAAADI. V was shortened by 8 bases and J by 6 bases, with 22 bases between the two germline ends. The CDR3 totals 15 residues. The CDR3 loop reads CASDWSGRGASEAFF. CDR3 in DNA: TGCGCCAGCGACTGGTCTGGACGGGGAGCATCTGAAGCTTTCTTT.

This clonotype showed up just a few times. The rearrangement links TRBV28 to TRBJ1-6, with TRBD1 as a possible D gene (6 bases). CDR1 MDHEN and CDR2 SYDVKM come from the germline V gene. The CDR3 runs to 13 residues. The ends were cut back, 8 bases at V and 7 bases at J, with 12 bases in the middle. The DNA of the CDR3 is TGTGCCAGCCTAGACAGGTGGAATTCACCCCTCCACTTT. As protein: CASLDRWNSPLHF.

The rearrangement uses TRBV6-2 or TRBV6-3 and TRBJ2-3, with D unresolved. The length of the CDR3 is 13 residues. Germline CDR1 is MNHEY and CDR2 is SVGEGT. The V gene lost 6 bases and the J gene lost 5 bases, with 12 bases spanning the gap. The CDR3 DNA sequence: TGTGCCAGCAGGAACTTCCGGCGAGATACGCAGTATTTT. Its translation: CASRNFRRDTQYF.

This clonotype was seen only a few times. The gene calls are TRBV18 and TRBJ1-1, with D perhaps TRBD1 (6 bases). The V end lost 0 bases, the J end lost 4 bases, and 9 bases lay between the germline ends. This CDR3 spans 14 amino acids. CDR1 is KGHSH and CDR2 is LQKENI in the germline V gene. CDR3: CASSPPQGFTEAFF. The CDR3 bases are TGTGCCAGCTCACCACCACAGGGTTTCACTGAAGCTTTCTTT.

The V and J genes are TRBV10-1 and TRBJ2-1; D gene uncertain. Germline V lookup: CDR1 WNHNN, CDR2 SYGVQD (reference sequence). The CDR3 contains 13 residues. V dropped 6 bases and J dropped 0 bases, with 6 bases sitting between them. The CDR3 DNA sequence: TGCGCCAGCAGGTTGGACTCCTACAATGAGCAGTTCTTC. It yields the protein CASRLDSYNEQFF.

The V and J genes are TRBV12-3 or TRBV12-4 and TRBJ2-5, with D possibly being TRBD2 (6 bases). V lost 7 bases, J lost 2 bases, and 14 bases lay in between. The CDR3 loop spans 14 amino acids. Written as DNA, the CDR3 is TGTGCCAGCACCCTAAGGAGGGGACAAGAGACCCAGTACTTC. Its protein is CASTLRRGQETQYF.

CDR3 sequence reads: CASSRAGANVLTF. The CDR3 DNA is TGCGCCAGCAGCAGAGCTGGGGCCAACGTCCTGACTTTC. This chain connects TRBV5-1 to TRBJ2-6, with D unresolved. Trimming cost V 4 bases and J 2 bases, with 4 bases left between them. The length of the CDR3 is 13 residues. Germline CDR1 SGHRS, CDR2 YFSETQ.

The chain links TRBV28 to TRBJ1-5, with D tentatively TRBD1 (5 bases). Deletions cut 3 bases from V and 0 bases from J, with 12 bases between. The CDR3 contains 16 residues. In germline, CDR1 is MDHEN, CDR2 SYDVKM. For the CDR3, the DNA is TGTGCCAGCAGTTTTTCCATCAGGGTTAGCAATCAGCCCCAGCATTTT. Protein product: CASSFSIRVSNQPQHF.

This sequence joins TRBV7-9 and TRBJ2-7, with D possibly matching TRBD1 (5 bases). The CDR3 extends over 14 amino acids. Trimming shortened V by 5 bases and J by 5 bases, and 16 bases separated the two germline ends. Germline CDR1 is SEHNR and CDR2 is FQNEAQ (reference sequence). The chain's CDR3 is CASSRSAGPHEQYF. CDR3 coding DNA: TGTGCCAGCAGCCGAAGTGCAGGGCCCCACGAGCAGTACTTC.

This clonotype was picked up a small number of times. V gene TRBV18 combines with J gene TRBJ2-7; D not resolved. The germline V gene encodes CDR1 KGHSH and CDR2 LQKENI. The length of the CDR3 is 13 residues. The V end was cut by 3 bases, the J end by 6 bases, with 12 bases between. This CDR3 is CASSPPSAREQYF. Here the CDR3 DNA reads TGTGCCAGCTCACCCCCGTCAGCTCGCGAGCAGTACTTC. Full variable domain (outside the CDR3, taken from reference TRBV18 and TRBJ2-7): NAGVMQNPRHLVRRRGQEARLRCSPMKGHSHVYWYRQLPEEGLKFMVYLQKENIIDESGMPKERFSAEFPKEGPSILRIQQVVRGDSAAYFCASSPPSAREQYFGPGTRLTVT.

Only a few counts were recorded for this clonotype. The rearrangement joins TRBV2 to TRBJ2-1; D unclear. With 2 bases removed from V and 6 bases from J, the gap between germline ends came to 8 bases. Germline CDR1 reads SNHLY; CDR2 reads FYNNEI. The CDR3 sequence is 13 residues long. The DNA of the CDR3 is TGTGCCAGCAGTGAATCATCTAGCAATGAGCAGTTCTTC. Encoded protein: CASSESSSNEQFF.